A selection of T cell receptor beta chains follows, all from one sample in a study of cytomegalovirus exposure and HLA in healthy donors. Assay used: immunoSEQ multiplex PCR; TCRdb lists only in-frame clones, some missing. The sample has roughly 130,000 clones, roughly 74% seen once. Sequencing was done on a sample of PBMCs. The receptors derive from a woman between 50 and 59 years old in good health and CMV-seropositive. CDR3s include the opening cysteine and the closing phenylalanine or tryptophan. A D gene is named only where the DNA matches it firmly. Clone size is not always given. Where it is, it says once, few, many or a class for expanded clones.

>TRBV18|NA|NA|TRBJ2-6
CASSQLSGANVLTF
TGTGCCAGCTCACAACTCTCTGGGGCCAACGTCCTGACTTTC
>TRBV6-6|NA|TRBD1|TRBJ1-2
CASSTNRGYYGYTF
TGTGCCAGCAGTACGAACAGGGGGTACTATGGCTACACCTTC
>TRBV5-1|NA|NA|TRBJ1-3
CASSFGSEGNTIYF
TGCGCCAGCAGCTTCGGGTCCGAGGGAAACACCATATATTTT
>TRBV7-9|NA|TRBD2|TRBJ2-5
CASSPGLAGGQWETQYF
TGTGCCAGCAGCCCCGGACTAGCGGGGGGGCAGTGGGAGACCCAGTACTTC
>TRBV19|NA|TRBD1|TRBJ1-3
CASSMDRSSGNTIYF
TGTGCCAGTAGTATGGACAGGAGCTCTGGAAACACCATATATTTT
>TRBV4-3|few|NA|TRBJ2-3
CASSQSGGSWTDTQYF
TGCGCCAGCAGCCAATCGGGGGGCAGTTGGACAGATACGCAGTATTTT
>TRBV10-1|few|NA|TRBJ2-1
CASSALPRGEQFF
TGCGCCAGCAGTGCACTGCCTAGGGGTGAGCAGTTCTTC
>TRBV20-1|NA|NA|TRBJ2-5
CSAQRGATQYF
TGCAGTGCTCAACGGGGAGCGACCCAGTACTTC
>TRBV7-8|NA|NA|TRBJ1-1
CASSEQGTEAFF
TGTGCCAGCAGCGAGCAGGGCACTGAAGCTTTCTTT
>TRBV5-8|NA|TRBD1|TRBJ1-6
CASETGEGNSPLHF
TGTGCCAGCGAGACAGGGGAGGGTAATTCACCCCTCCACTTT
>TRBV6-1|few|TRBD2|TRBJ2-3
CASSAGRAITDTQYF
TGTGCCAGCAGTGCCGGGAGGGCGATCACAGATACGCAGTATTTT
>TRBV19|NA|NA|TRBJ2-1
CASSTGNEQFF
TGTGCCAGTAGTACAGGGAATGAGCAGTTCTTC
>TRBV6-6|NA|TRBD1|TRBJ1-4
CASSATGTDEKLFF
TGTGCCAGCAGCGCGACAGGGACCGATGAAAAACTGTTTTTT
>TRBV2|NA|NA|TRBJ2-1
CASSETGFGNEQFF
TGTGCCAGCAGTGAAACAGGGTTCGGCAATGAGCAGTTCTTC
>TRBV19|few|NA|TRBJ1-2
CASRLDRNYGYTF
TGTGCCAGTAGGCTCGACAGAAACTATGGCTACACCTTC
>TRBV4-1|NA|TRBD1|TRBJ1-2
CASSQDIQGANGYPF
TGCGCCAGCAGCCAAGATATTCAGGGGGCGAATGGCTACCCCTTC
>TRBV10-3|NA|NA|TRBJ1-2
CAIDHPEGYGYTF
TGTGCCATCGACCATCCTGAGGGCTATGGCTACACCTTC
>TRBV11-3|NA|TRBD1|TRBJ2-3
CASSSRTGPDTQYF
TGTGCCAGCAGCTCGCGGACAGGGCCAGATACGCAGTATTTT
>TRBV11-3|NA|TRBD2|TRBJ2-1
CASSFAVLAGSYNEQFF
TGTGCCAGCAGCTTTGCGGTGCTAGCGGGATCCTACAATGAGCAGTTCTTC
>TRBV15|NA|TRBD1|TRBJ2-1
CATSRESGQGAYEQFF
TGTGCCACCAGCAGAGAGTCGGGACAGGGGGCCTATGAGCAGTTCTTC
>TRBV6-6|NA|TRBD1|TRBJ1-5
CASRQGTSNQPQHF
TGTGCCAGCCGACAGGGGACGAGCAATCAGCCCCAGCATTTT
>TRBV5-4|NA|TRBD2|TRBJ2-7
CASSPSGGSSYEQYF
TGTGCCAGCAGCCCTAGCGGGGGGAGCTCCTACGAGCAGTACTTC
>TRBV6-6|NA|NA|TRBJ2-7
CASSSGQLGGEQYF
TGTGCCAGCAGTTCCGGACAGCTCGGCGGCGAGCAGTACTTC
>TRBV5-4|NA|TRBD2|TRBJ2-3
CASSVLGTSGGAESDTQYF
TGTGCCAGCAGCGTTTTAGGGACTAGCGGGGGGGCCGAGTCAGATACGCAGTATTTT
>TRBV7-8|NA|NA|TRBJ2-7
CASSQRTGREQYF
TGCGCCAGCAGCCAACGAACAGGTCGCGAGCAGTACTTC
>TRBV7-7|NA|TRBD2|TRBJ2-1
CASSLSTGGIDEQFF
TGCGCTAGCAGCTTATCGACGGGGGGGATAGATGAGCAGTTCTTC